These 24 T cell receptor beta chains share one sample of origin, sequenced in a study of CXCR3-negative and CXCR3-positive naive CD8 T cells. General study findings and limits: CXCR3-positive naive cells had TRB CDR3s that were more hydrophobic than CXCR3-negative naive cells had.

Their antigen targets remain unknown. 5' RACE with UMI labels generated the TRB cDNA libraries. After re-calling the 5' RACE reads, TCRdb lists one entry per CDR3 protein, DNA absent. The ten most abundant clones cover about 0.35% of a sample with over 95,000 distinct CDR3 sequences. Sequencing input: naive CXCR3+ CD8+ T cells from blood. Documented subset: CD45RO-CCR7+CD27+CD95- naive CD8+ T cells expressing CXCR3 (TNR3+). Receptors originate from a human donor in good health. Some clones in this sample may be carry-over from other donors' samples.

V usage is TRBV29-1 and J usage is TRBJ1-3; lacking DNA, the TRBD1 call made by TCRdb goes unchecked. This CDR3 contains 15 residues. Germline V gene lookup returns CDR1 SQVTM and CDR2 ANQGSEA. The CDR3 here is CSVEGTLGSGNTIYF.

The chain employs TRBV27 and TRBJ2-2. The CDR3 has 11 residues. Germline lookup yields CDR1 MNHEY and CDR2 SMNVEV (reference sequence). The CDR3 sequence is CASSTDGELFF.

The gene calls are TRBV28 and TRBJ2-7; TCRdb's D gene call, TRBD2, goes unchecked for lack of DNA. The CDR3 totals 13 residues. The germline gives CDR1 MDHEN, CDR2 SYDVKM. The CDR3 loop reads CASSDPTSGEQYF.

V and J are TRBV5-1 and TRBJ2-3; TCRdb's D call of TRBD2 is untestable without DNA. This CDR3 spans 14 amino acids. Per the germline V gene, CDR1 is SGHRS and CDR2 is YFSETQ. The CDR3 loop is CASSSGGRADTQYF.

The chain couples TRBV5-1 to TRBJ1-1. The CDR3 is made up of 16 amino acids. Per germline, CDR1 SGHRS and CDR2 YFSETQ. CDR3 loop: CASSWWGSDMNTEAFF.

V and J are TRBV28 and TRBJ2-3. CDR3 length equals 12 residues. CDR1 is MDHEN, CDR2 SYDVKM, per germline. This CDR3 is CASKLATDTQYF. The entire variable domain, with the rest obtained from reference TRBV28 and TRBJ2-3, is as follows: DVKVTQSSRYLVKRTGEKVFLECVQDMDHENMFWYRQDPGLGLRLIYFSYDVKMKEKGDIPEGYSVSREKKERFSLILESASTNQTSMYLCASKLATDTQYFGPGTRLTVL.

The rearrangement joins TRBV6-2 or TRBV6-3 to TRBJ2-7; no DNA is available, so the TRBD2 call from TCRdb remains unchecked. The CDR3 consists of 13 residues. CDR1 and CDR2 from the germline V gene are MNHEY and SVGEGT. This CDR3 reads CASSLAGPYEQYF.

The rearrangement links TRBV28 to TRBJ2-3; the TRBD2 assignment by TCRdb is unverifiable without DNA. The V gene's germline CDR1 is MDHEN and CDR2 SYDVKM. The CDR3 loop spans 16 amino acids. CDR3 amino acids: CASSFETSVSTDTQYF.

The chain couples TRBV9 to TRBJ2-7; checking the TCRdb D call of TRBD2 is not possible without DNA. CDR3 length equals 14 residues. The germline gives CDR1 SGDLS, CDR2 YYNGEE. The CDR3 loop is CASSVDGAGNEQYF. The entire variable domain, with the rest obtained from reference TRBV9 and TRBJ2-7, is as follows: DSGVTQTPKHLITATGQRVTLRCSPRSGDLSVYWYQQSLDQGLQFLIQYYNGEERAKGNILERFSAQQFPDLHSELNLSSLELGDSALYFCASSVDGAGNEQYFGPGTRLTVT.

The chain is built from TRBV29-1 and TRBJ2-7; checking the TCRdb D call of TRBD1 is not possible without DNA. The CDR3 is 12 amino acids. Germline V gives CDR1 SQVTM, CDR2 ANQGSEA. CDR3 region: CSVRDRGLEQYF.

This chain's CDR3 is CASSRSGTGYNEQFF. The chain has TRBV19 and TRBJ2-1; without DNA, the TCRdb call of TRBD1 cannot be checked. Germline V CDR1 and CDR2: LNHDA, SQIVND (reference sequence). This CDR3 is 15 amino acids long.

The gene calls are TRBV15 and TRBJ2-7; absent DNA, TCRdb's TRBD2 call cannot be checked. CDR3 length: 17 amino acids. The V gene's germline CDR1 is LNHNV and CDR2 YYDKDF (reference sequence). The CDR3 is CATSRAIGGAYLAEQYF.

V and J are TRBV28 and TRBJ2-7; the TCRdb call, TRBD1, lacks DNA for checking. The CDR3 runs 14 residues. In germline, CDR1 is MDHEN, CDR2 SYDVKM. The CDR3 reads CASSFRGVSYEQYF.

The CDR3 protein is CASSLVLQREGSHEQFF. The chain links TRBV11-2 to TRBJ2-1; TCRdb's D call of TRBD2 is untestable without DNA. Per germline, CDR1 SGHAT and CDR2 FQNNGV. The CDR3 has 17 amino acids.

V gene TRBV25-1 combines with J gene TRBJ2-5; TCRdb lists TRBD1, though no DNA is available to test this call. CDR1 is MGHDK and CDR2 is SYGVNS in the germline V gene. The CDR3 covers 16 residues. CDR3 amino acids: CASSLKTGGRQETQYF.

The chain is built from TRBV6-6 and TRBJ2-7; the D call from TCRdb, TRBD1, cannot be confirmed without DNA. CDR1 MNHNY and CDR2 SVGAGI come from the germline V gene (reference sequence). This CDR3 has 17 residues. CDR3 sequence: CASSWDRGHKGFYEQYF.

This chain links TRBV20-1 with TRBJ2-2. The CDR3 totals 13 residues. Germline loops: CDR1 DFQATT, CDR2 SNEGSKA (reference sequence). CDR3 amino acids: CSARGSDTGELFF.

The V and J genes are TRBV4-3 and TRBJ1-2; lacking DNA, the TRBD1 call made by TCRdb goes unchecked. The CDR3 has 18 residues. Germline CDR1 is LGHNA and CDR2 is YSLEER. CDR3 region: CASSQDHFPETGTYGYTF.

The chain is built from TRBV5-1 and TRBJ1-5; without DNA, the TCRdb call of TRBD1 cannot be checked. The CDR3 is 14 amino acids. The germline CDR1 and CDR2 sequences are SGHRS and YFSETQ. CDR3 loop: CASSLTGPGQPQHF.

The chain uses TRBV29-1 and TRBJ2-4. In germline, CDR1 is SQVTM, CDR2 ANQGSEA. CDR3 length: 14 amino acids. CDR3 amino acids: CSVEGAGIKNIQYF.

The rearrangement joins TRBV9 to TRBJ2-7; the TRBD2 assignment by TCRdb is unverifiable without DNA. Germline V gives CDR1 SGDLS, CDR2 YYNGEE. There are 18 residues in the CDR3. CDR3 sequence reads: CASSANPSGRAPLREQYF.

V gene TRBV2 combines with J gene TRBJ2-1; without DNA, the TCRdb call of TRBD2 cannot be checked. The CDR3 is 16 amino acids. CDR1 is SNHLY and CDR2 is FYNNEI in the germline V gene. The CDR3 reads CASRHTSGGTYNEQFF.

CDR3 in amino acids: CASSQGTGAYNQPQHF. The rearrangement links TRBV3-1 to TRBJ1-5; checking the TCRdb D call of TRBD1 is not possible without DNA. The CDR3 consists of 16 residues. Germline V gene data show CDR1 as LGHDT and CDR2 as YNNKEL (reference sequence).

The CDR3 loop reads CASSTGYSGGGPLDTQYF. The chain employs TRBV7-2 and TRBJ2-3; TCRdb names TRBD2, which stays unverified in the absence of DNA. Germline CDR1 is SGHTA and CDR2 is FQGNSA. This CDR3 comprises 18 residues.